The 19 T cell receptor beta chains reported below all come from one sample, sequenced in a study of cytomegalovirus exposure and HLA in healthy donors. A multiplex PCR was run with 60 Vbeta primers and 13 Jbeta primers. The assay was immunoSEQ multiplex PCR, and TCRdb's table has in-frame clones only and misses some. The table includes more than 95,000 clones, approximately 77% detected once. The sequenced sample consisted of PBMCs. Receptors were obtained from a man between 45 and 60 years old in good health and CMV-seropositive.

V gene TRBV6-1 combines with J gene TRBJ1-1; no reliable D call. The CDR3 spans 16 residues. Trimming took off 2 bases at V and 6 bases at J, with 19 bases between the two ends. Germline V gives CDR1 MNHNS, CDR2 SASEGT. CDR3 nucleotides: TGTGCCAGCAGTGAAACATCACAGAGGTTTAGCGCTGAAGCTTTCTTT. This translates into CASSETSQRFSAEAFF.

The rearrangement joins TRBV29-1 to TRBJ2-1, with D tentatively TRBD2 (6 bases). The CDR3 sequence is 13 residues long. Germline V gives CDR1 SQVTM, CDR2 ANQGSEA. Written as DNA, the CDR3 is TGCAGTTCGTCGGACTACAACTACAATGAGCAGTTCTTC. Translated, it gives CSSSDYNYNEQFF.

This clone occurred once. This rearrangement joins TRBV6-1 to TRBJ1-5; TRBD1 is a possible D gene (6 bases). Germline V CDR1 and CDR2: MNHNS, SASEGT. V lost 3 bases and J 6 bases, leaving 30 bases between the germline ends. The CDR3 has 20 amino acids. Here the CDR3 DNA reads TGTGCCAGCAGTGATGGACTCTTCGGGGGGACAAGACGTTTGGTTCAGCCCCAGCATTTT. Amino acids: CASSDGLFGGTRRLVQPQHF.

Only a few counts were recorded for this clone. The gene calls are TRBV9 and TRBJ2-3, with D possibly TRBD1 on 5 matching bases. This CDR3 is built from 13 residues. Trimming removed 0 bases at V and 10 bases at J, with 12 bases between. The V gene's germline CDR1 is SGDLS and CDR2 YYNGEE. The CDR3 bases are TGTGCCAGCAGCGTAGCAAGGGGTTCGGCGCAGTATTTT. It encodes CASSVARGSAQYF. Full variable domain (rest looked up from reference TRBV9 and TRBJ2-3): DSGVTQTPKHLITATGQRVTLRCSPRSGDLSVYWYQQSLDQGLQFLIQYYNGEERAKGNILERFSAQQFPDLHSELNLSSLELGDSALYFCASSVARGSAQYFGPGTRLTVL.

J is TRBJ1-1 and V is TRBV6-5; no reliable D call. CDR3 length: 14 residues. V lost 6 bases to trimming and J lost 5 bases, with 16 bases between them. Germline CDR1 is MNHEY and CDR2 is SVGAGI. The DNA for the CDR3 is TGTGCCAGCAGCCTCCATTCGCGGGATACTGAAGCTTTCTTT. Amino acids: CASSLHSRDTEAFF.

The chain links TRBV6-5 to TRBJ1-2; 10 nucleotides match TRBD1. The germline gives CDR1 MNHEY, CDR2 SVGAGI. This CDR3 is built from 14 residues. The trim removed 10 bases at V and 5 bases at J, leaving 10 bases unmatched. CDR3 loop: CATTTGQGLYGYTF. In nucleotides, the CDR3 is TGTGCCACCACCACGGGACAGGGGTTGTATGGCTACACCTTC.

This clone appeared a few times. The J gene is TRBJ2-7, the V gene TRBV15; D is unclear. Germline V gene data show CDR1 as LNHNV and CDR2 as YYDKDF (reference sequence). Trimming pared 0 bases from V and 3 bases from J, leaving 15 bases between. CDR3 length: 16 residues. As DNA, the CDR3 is TGTGCCACCAGCAGAGATTTGGCAGGTGCTTACTACGAGCAGTACTTC. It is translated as CATSRDLAGAYYEQYF.

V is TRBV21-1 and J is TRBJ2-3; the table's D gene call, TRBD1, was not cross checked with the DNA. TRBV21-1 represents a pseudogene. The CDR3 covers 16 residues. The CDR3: CASSKAGQGFGDTQYF. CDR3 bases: TGTGCCAGCAGCAAAGCAGGACAGGGATTCGGGGATACGCAGTATTTT.

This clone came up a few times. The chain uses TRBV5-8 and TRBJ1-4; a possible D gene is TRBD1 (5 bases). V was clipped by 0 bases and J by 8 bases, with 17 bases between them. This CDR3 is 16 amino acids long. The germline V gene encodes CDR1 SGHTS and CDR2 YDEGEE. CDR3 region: CASSLGLGRVSEKLFF. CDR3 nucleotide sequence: TGTGCCAGCAGCTTGGGGTTGGGCAGGGTCAGCGAAAAACTGTTTTTT.

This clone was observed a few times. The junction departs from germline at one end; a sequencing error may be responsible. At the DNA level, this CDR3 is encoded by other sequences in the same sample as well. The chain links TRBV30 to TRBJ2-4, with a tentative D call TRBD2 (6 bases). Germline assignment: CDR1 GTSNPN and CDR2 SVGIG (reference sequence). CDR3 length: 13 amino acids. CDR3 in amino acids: CAWAVTRGNIQYF. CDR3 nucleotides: TGCGCCTGGGCCGTCACGCGGGGAAACATTCAGTACTTC.

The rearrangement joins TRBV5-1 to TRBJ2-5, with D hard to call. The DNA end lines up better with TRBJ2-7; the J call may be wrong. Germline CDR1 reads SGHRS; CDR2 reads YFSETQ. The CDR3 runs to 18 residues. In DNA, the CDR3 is TGCGCCAGCAGCCCGCAAATAACAAATTACTTACGGAACTACGAGCAGTACTTC. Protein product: CASSPQITNYLRNYEQYF.

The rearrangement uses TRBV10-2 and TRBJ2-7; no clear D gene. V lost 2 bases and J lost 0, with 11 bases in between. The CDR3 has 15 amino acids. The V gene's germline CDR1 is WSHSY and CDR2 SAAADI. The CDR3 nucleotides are TGCGCCAGCAGTGAGGAGATGGTTAGCTCCTACGAGCAGTACTTC. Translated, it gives CASSEEMVSSYEQYF.

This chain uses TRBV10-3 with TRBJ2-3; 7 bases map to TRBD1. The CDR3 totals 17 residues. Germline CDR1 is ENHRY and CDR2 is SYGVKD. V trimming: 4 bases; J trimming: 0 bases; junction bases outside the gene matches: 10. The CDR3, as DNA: TGTGCCATCAGTGTTCGACCCGGGACAGATAGCACAGATACGCAGTATTTT. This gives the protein CAISVRPGTDSTDTQYF.

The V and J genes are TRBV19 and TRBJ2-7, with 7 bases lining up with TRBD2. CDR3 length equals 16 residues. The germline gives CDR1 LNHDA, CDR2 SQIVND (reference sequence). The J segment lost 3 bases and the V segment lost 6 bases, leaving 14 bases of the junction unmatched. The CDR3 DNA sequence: TGTGCCAGTAGCACACTGAAGGCTAGCGGACTCTACGAGCAGTACTTC. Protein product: CASSTLKASGLYEQYF.

CDR3 nucleotides: TGTGCCATCGCCAGCCCAACTCGGGGCTATGGCTACACCTTC. As protein: CAIASPTRGYGYTF. The V gene is TRBV10-3, the J gene TRBJ1-2; D uncertain. The CDR3 runs to 14 residues. Germline lookup yields CDR1 ENHRY and CDR2 SYGVKD. V shed 8 bases and J shed 4 bases, with 17 bases lying between them.

In DNA form, the CDR3 reads TGTGCCAGCAGCGCCCGGACAGCGGGAAACACCATATATTTT. Translation: CASSARTAGNTIYF. The chain is built from TRBV5-6 and TRBJ1-3; weak D call: TRBD1 (6 bases). CDR3 length: 14 residues. V gave up 4 bases and J gave up 4 bases, with 12 bases separating them. Germline V lookup: CDR1 SGHDT, CDR2 YYEEEE. The full variable domain, completed using reference TRBV5-6 and TRBJ1-3, is DAGVTQSPTHLIKTRGQQVTLRCSPKSGHDTVSWYQQALGQGPQFIFQYYEEEERQRGNFPDRFSGHQFPNYSSELNVNALLLGDSALYLCASSARTAGNTIYFGEGSWLTVV.

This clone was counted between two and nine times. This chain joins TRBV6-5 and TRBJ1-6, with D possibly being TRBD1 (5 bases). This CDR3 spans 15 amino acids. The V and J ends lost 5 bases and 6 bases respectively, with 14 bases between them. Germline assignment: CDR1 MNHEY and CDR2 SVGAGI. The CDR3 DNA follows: TGTGCCAGCAGTCCGGGACTCAATCCTAATTCACCCCTCCACTTT. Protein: CASSPGLNPNSPLHF.

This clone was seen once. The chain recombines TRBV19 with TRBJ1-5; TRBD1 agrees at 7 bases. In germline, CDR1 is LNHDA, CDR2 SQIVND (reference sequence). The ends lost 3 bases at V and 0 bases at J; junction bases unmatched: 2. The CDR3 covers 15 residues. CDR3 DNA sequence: TGTGCCAGTAGTATGGGACAGTATAGCAATCAGCCCCAGCATTTT. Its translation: CASSMGQYSNQPQHF.

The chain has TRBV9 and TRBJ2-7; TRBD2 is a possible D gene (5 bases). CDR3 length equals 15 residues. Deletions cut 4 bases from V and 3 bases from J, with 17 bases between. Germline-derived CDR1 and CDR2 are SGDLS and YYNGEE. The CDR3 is CASSSEDSGFYEQYF. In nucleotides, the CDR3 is TGTGCCAGCAGCTCTGAGGACTCAGGATTCTACGAGCAGTACTTC. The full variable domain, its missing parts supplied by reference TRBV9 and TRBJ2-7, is DSGVTQTPKHLITATGQRVTLRCSPRSGDLSVYWYQQSLDQGLQFLIQYYNGEERAKGNILERFSAQQFPDLHSELNLSSLELGDSALYFCASSSEDSGFYEQYFGPGTRLTVT.